The clone carrying this TCR beta chain was recorded a few times. The antigen remains unidentified. This sample is part of a study of identical twins. A universal primer site was created by template switching, with the cDNA bearing unique molecular identifiers. MiXCR, run by TCRdb on the 5' RACE reads, gives a single entry per CDR3 protein. The sample has hundreds of thousands of distinct CDR3 sequences; 5.5% to 7.5% are singletons. Notes on the study in general: Compared with models, monozygotic twins showed more out-of-frame TCR alpha sharing.

The specimen was naive T cells sorted from blood. The receptor's source is a young man in good health.

This chain's CDR3 is CSASTLGSGIPYNEQFF. The CDR3 region has the DNA TGCAGTGCTAGTACCCTCGGTAGCGGGATACCTTACAATGAGCAGTTCTTC. The chain is built from TRBV20-1 and TRBJ2-1; 8 positions match TRBD2. The germline V gene encodes CDR1 DFQATT and CDR2 SNEGSKA (reference sequence). V was clipped by 3 bases and J by 4 bases; unmatched bases: 14. This CDR3 comprises 17 residues.